The TCR beta chain under discussion was sequenced for a study of response to subunit inactivated influenza vaccine (dated by TCRdb to the late 2010s). For context, the study as a whole: Deep quantitative T cell receptor repertoire profiling was used in the study to track responses to a trivalent subunit inactivated influenza vaccine. Summary of the overall study and its limitations: It was suggested by the authors that each seasonal influenza vaccination may recruit only a limited number of new T cells.

Receptors were amplified or captured by RT-PCR. The run used an Illumina HiSeq 2500. Starting from the raw public reads, TCRdb applied fastp trimming at Q25, assembled clones with MiXCR and retained in-frame beta chains. One record per CDR3 amino acid sequence lists the most common genes and DNA. The sample includes approximately 160,000 distinct CDR3 sequences, with approximately 11% observed a single time. Roughly a third of the sample lies in the top ten. Its CDR3 holds 15 amino acids, cysteine through phenylalanine. Only the CDR3 DNA stays, 45 bases, in frame from base 1. As encoded in the germline V gene, CDR1 is MNHEY while CDR2 is SVGEGT. V is trimmed back by 5 bases and J by 4 bases, and the junction contains 6 bases that no gene match accounts for. This clonotype was recorded a few times. The target of this receptor is not known. There are no base qualities to consult, and no much larger clone falls within one base.

The clonotype originates from a man aged 50 to 69 who received an inactivated influenza vaccine. Donor details come from another sample of the same person, matched by shared clones. This chain joins TRBV6-2 or TRBV6-3 to TRBJ2-3; 10 of the junction bases match TRBD2. The sample was CD8+ T cells sorted from PBMCs, taken roughly 24 months after vaccination. Read as DNA, the sequence is TGTGCCAGCAGTGCACTAGCGGGAACCGCAGATACGCAGTATTTT. This gives the protein CASSALAGTADTQYF.